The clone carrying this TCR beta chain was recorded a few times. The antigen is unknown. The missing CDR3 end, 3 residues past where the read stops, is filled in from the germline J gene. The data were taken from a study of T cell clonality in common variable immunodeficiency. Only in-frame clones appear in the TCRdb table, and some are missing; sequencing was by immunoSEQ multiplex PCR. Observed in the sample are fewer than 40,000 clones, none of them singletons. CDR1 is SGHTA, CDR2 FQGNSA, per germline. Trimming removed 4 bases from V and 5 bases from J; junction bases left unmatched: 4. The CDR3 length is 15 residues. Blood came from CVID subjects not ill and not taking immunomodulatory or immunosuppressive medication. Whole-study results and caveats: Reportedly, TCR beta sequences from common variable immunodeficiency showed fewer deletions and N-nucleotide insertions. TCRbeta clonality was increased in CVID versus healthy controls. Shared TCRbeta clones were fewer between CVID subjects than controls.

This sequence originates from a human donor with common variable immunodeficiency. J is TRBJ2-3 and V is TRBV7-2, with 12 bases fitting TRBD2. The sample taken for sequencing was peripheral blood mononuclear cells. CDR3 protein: CASSSRLAGVDTQYF. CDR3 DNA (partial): TGTGCCAGCAGCTCCCGACTAGCGGGAGTAGATACG. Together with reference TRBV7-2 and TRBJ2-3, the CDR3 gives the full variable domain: GAGVSQSPSNKVTEKGKDVELRCDPISGHTALYWYRQSLGQGLEFLIYFQGNSAPDKSGLPSDRFSAERTGGSVSTLTIQRTQQEDSAVYLCASSSRLAGVDTQYFGPGTRLTVL.